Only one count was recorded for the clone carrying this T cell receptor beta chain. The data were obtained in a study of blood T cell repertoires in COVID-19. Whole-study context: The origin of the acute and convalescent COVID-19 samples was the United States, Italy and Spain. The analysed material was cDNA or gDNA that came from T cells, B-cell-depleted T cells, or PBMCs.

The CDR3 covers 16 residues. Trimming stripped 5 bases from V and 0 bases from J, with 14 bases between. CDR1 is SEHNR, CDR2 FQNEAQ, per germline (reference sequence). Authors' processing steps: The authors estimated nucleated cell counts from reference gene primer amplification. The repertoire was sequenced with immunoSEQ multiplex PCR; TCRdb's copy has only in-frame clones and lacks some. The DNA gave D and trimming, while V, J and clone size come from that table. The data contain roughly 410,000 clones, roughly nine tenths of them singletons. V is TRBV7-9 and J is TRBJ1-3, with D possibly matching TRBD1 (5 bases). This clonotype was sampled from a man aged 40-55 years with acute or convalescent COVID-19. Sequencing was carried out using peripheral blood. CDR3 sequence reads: CASSRPQTGSGNTIYF. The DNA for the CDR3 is TGTGCCAGCAGCCGACCGCAAACAGGCTCTGGAAACACCATATATTTT.